This T cell receptor (beta chain) was sequenced in a study of CD8 T cells in ankylosing spondylitis. Overall study findings and caveats: A TCR beta motif of about eight highly homologous variants appeared characteristic of ankylosing spondylitis blood. Some motif variants were previously reported in reactive arthritis synovial fluid and blood.

Via MiXCR, TCRdb re-called the 5' RACE reads, giving one row per CDR3 protein. The repertoire holds about 340,000 distinct CDR3 sequences, with less than 9.5% as singletons. This clonotype was picked up a small number of times. Its antigen is unknown. Source material: blood, either unsorted or a sorted T cell fraction (not recorded which). This receptor was obtained from a male donor with ankylosing spondylitis.

The CDR3 nucleotides are TGTGCCATCAGTGAATCGGGGACGGTCACTGAAGCTTTCTTT. It is translated as CAISESGTVTEAFF. The chain employs TRBV10-3 and TRBJ1-1; tentatively, D is TRBD1 (5 bases). Germline lookup yields CDR1 ENHRY and CDR2 SYGVKD. Trimming took 3 bases from V and 4 from J, leaving 12 bases between them. The CDR3 totals 14 residues.